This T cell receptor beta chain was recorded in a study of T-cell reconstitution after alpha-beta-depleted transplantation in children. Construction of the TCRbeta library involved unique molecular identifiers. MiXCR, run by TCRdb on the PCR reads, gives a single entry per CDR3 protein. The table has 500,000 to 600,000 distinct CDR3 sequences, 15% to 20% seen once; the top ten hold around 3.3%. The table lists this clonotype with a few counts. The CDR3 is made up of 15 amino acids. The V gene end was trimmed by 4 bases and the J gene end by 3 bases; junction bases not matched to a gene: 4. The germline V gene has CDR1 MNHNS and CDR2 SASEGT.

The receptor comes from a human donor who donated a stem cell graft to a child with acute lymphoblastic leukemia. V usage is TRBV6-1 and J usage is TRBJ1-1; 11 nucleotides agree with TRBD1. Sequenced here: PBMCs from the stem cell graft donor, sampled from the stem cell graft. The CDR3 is CASSARDRGYTEAFF. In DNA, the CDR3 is TGTGCCAGCAGTGCCCGGGACAGGGGGTACACTGAAGCTTTCTTT.